Listed below are T cell receptor beta chains from one sample, sequenced in a study of blood T cell repertoires in COVID-19. Profiling relied on immunoSEQ multiplex PCR, and the TCRdb table lists in-frame clones only, not all of them. This sample has 99,000 or so clones, with roughly 90% found just once. Sequenced material: peripheral blood. The source is a human donor in a cohort sampled during active COVID-19. The CDR3 runs from the conserved cysteine through the conserved F or W. Expanded clones get a size class; other rows say once, few or many, or leave the size out.

clone size | J gene | V gene | CDR3 protein
. | TRBJ2-5 | TRBV4-2 | CASSQGGGLTETQYF
once | TRBJ2-7 | TRBV11-2 | CASSFGVAGNTYEQYF
. | TRBJ1-1 | TRBV19 | CASSIDDRVYTEAFF
. | TRBJ1-1 | TRBV12-3/TRBV12-4 | CASSLAGPGAFF
. | TRBJ2-1 | TRBV9 | CASSTSTGLEGDEQFF
. | TRBJ2-7 | TRBV2 | CASRQDVPYEQYF
. | TRBJ1-4 | TRBV19 | CASSVDRVEKLFF
. | TRBJ2-1 | TRBV7-6 | CASSLAQRGLSYNEQFF
. | TRBJ2-7 | TRBV11-2 | CASSHNEGGLDSWEQYF
. | TRBJ1-1 | TRBV7-9 | CASSFISGLNTEAFF
. | TRBJ2-1 | TRBV19 | CASSRRFNEQFF
. | TRBJ2-3 | TRBV7-9 | CASSYTSGGFTDTQYF
. | TRBJ2-3 | TRBV7-9 | CASSLARGGIAGVEDTQYF
. | TRBJ1-2 | TRBV4-3 | CASSQGRAGGWYGYTF
. | TRBJ2-7 | TRBV28 | CASSAGDSEQYF
. | TRBJ2-6 | TRBV5-1 | CASSFFFPRDRDDSGANVLTF
. | TRBJ2-2 | TRBV9 | CASSVAGRGTGELFF
. | TRBJ2-5 | TRBV6-6 | CASSFPPRDQETQYF
. | TRBJ1-2 | TRBV15 | CATSREQAFYYGYTF
. | TRBJ2-7 | TRBV7-6 | CASSLDLAGEPYEQYF
. | TRBJ2-3 | TRBV19 | CASSMQGTDTQYF
. | TRBJ1-2 | TRBV9 | CASSVKQGDGYTF
. | TRBJ1-6 | TRBV13 | CASSFSGMRGSPLHF
. | TRBJ2-7 | TRBV7-9 | CASAGGAKPYEQYF
. | TRBJ2-1 | TRBV5-1 | CASSKTEVSYNEQFF
. | TRBJ2-7 | TRBV7-9 | CASSSPSGLAGIYEQYF
. | TRBJ2-2 | TRBV6-5 | CASSWGGGELFF
. | TRBJ2-2 | TRBV19 | CASSNGQGTGELFF
. | TRBJ2-3 | TRBV7-2 | CASSLEGGRRTDTQYF
. | TRBJ2-2 | TRBV4-3 | CASSQHGPGQGEEYTGELFF
few | TRBJ1-6 | TRBV7-9 | CASSPRTGGSSPLHF
. | TRBJ2-1 | TRBV6-2/TRBV6-3 | CASSLLNSGIGDEQFF
once | TRBJ2-1 | TRBV21-1 | CASSKAQRREWGNEQFF
. | TRBJ1-1 | TRBV4-1 | CASSPIQGARTEAFF
. | TRBJ2-2 | TRBV19 | CASSPRQIHTGELFF
. | TRBJ2-5 | TRBV6-5 | CASTNLEAQYF
. | TRBJ2-7 | TRBV14 | CASSHGPGQGAEQYF
. | TRBJ2-7 | TRBV19 | CASSIAVGQGINYEQYF
once | TRBJ2-2 | TRBV19 | CASSRGIRELFF
. | TRBJ1-4 | TRBV11-2 | CASSLSPWTGINEKLFF
. | TRBJ2-7 | TRBV10-3 | CAISEPGAREDEQYF
medium-sized | TRBJ2-7 | TRBV5-1 | CASSSGQGSSYEQYF
. | TRBJ2-7 | TRBV6-2/TRBV6-3 | CASSYSQQTFYEQYF
once | TRBJ1-5 | TRBV2 | CASSKGQILGNQPQHF
. | TRBJ1-1 | TRBV7-2 | CASSLGQLNTEAFF
. | TRBJ2-1 | TRBV9 | CASSVDSSSYNEQFF
. | TRBJ2-5 | TRBV5-8 | CASSWHLEQETQYF